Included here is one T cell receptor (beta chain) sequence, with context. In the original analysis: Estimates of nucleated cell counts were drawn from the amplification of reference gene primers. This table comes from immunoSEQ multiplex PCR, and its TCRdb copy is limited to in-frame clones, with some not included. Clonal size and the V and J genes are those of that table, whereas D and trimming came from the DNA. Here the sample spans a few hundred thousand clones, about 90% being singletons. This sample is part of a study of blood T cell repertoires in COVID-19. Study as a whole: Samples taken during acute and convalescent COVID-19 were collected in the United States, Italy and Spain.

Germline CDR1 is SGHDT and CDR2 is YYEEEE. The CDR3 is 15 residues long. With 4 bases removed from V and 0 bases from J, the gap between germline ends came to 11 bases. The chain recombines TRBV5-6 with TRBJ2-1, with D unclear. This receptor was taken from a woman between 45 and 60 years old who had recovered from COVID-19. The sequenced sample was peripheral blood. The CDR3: CASSLQLSSYNEQFF. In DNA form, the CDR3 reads TGTGCCAGCAGCCTACAGCTGAGCTCCTACAATGAGCAGTTCTTC.